This TCR beta chain was captured in a study of cytomegalovirus exposure and HLA in healthy donors. Whole-study findings and limits: In a later analysis, at a false discovery rate of 0.05, 16,951 TCR beta sequences were associated with HLA alleles. In all likelihood, a cluster of highly shared sequence variants was a sequencing artifact. Among TCR beta chains of equal frequency, HLA-associated ones were more clonally expanded in a later analysis.

On this clone itself: Its antigen is as yet unknown.

PCR employed 60 Vbeta and 13 Jbeta primers. Libraries were prepared by immunoSEQ multiplex PCR; TCRdb keeps only in-frame clonotypes and omits some of them. The sample has about 150,000 clones, around 75% seen once. Germline CDR1 reads LNHDA; CDR2 reads SQIVND (reference sequence). With 4 bases removed from V and 8 bases from J, the gap between germline ends came to 11 bases. This CDR3 has 13 amino acids. Material for sequencing was PBMCs. This chain connects TRBV19 to TRBJ1-4, with TRBD1 as a possible D gene (6 bases). The source of this sequence is a man aged 35 to 55 in good health and CMV-seronegative. The CDR3 region is CASSTSDREKLFF. The DNA of the CDR3 is TGTGCCAGTAGTACCAGCGACAGGGAAAAACTGTTTTTT.